These 20 T cell receptor beta chains originate from one sample sequenced in a study of technical replicates of blood from a few donors (dated by TCRdb to about 2017). Libraries came from the immunoSEQ multiplex PCR assay. This immuneACCESS table, as held by TCRdb, lists in-frame sequences with V and J called but not all clones. Of the missing ones, under half trace to an unresolved V gene in checked studies; the others have no known cause. Present in this sample are nearly 95,000 clones, about 96% of which were seen just once. The ten largest make up 0.36% of the sample. Sequencing used T cells isolated from PBMCs. The receptors come from a human donor in good health.

The chain carries TRBV29-1 and TRBJ1-2; D gene ambiguous. V lost 8 bases to trimming and J lost 7 bases, with 8 bases between them. The CDR3 is 9 residues long. CDR1 SQVTM and CDR2 ANQGSEA come from the germline V gene. The CDR3 spells CSPLSGYTF. CDR3 nucleotide sequence: TGCAGCCCCCTAAGTGGCTACACCTTC.

The J gene is TRBJ2-1, the V gene TRBV7-3; D not resolved. The germline V and J ends were trimmed by 2 bases and 7 bases, with 6 bases remaining between them. The V gene's germline CDR1 is SGHTA and CDR2 FQGTGA. The CDR3 is 12 residues long. The CDR3 region has the DNA TGTGCCAGCAGCTTAGACTTAAATGAGCAGTTCTTC. It yields the protein CASSLDLNEQFF.

V is TRBV19 and J is TRBJ1-2; D might be TRBD1 (6 bases). Trimming shortened V by 10 bases and J by 8 bases, and 32 bases separated the two germline ends. The CDR3 has 17 residues. CDR1 and CDR2 from the germline V gene are LNHDA and SQIVND (reference sequence). The CDR3 coding sequence is TGTGCCACCAGCAGCAGAAGTGACACAGGGTTATTGAGGGGCTACACCTTC. Translation: CATSSRSDTGLLRGYTF. Using reference TRBV19 and TRBJ1-2 for the parts outside the CDR3, the full variable domain is DGGITQSPKYLFRKEGQNVTLSCEQNLNHDAMYWYRQDPGQGLRLIYYSQIVNDFQKGDIAEGYSVSREKKESFPLTVTSAQKNPTAFYLCATSSRSDTGLLRGYTFGSGTRLTVV.

V and J are TRBV4-1 and TRBJ2-7; TRBD1 might be the D (6 bases). The length of the CDR3 is 15 residues. V gave up 3 bases and J gave up 4 bases, with 16 bases separating them. The germline CDR1 and CDR2 sequences are MGHRA and YSYEKL. The CDR3 loop is CASSHPAQGIYEQYF. In DNA form, the CDR3 reads TGCGCCAGCAGCCACCCGGCCCAGGGGATATACGAGCAGTACTTC.

This chain uses TRBV5-4 with TRBJ1-3; the D is unclear. The germline V gene has CDR1 SGHNT and CDR2 YYREEE (reference sequence). This CDR3 has 15 residues. V lost 3 bases and J 1 base, leaving 11 bases between the germline ends. The CDR3 spells CASSWTPGSGNTIYF. The CDR3 nucleotides read TGTGCCAGCAGCTGGACTCCGGGGTCTGGAAACACCATATATTTT. Together with reference TRBV5-4 and TRBJ1-3, the CDR3 gives the full variable domain: ETGVTQSPTHLIKTRGQQVTLRCSSQSGHNTVSWYQQALGQGPQFIFQYYREEENGRGNFPPRFSGLQFPNYSSELNVNALELDDSALYLCASSWTPGSGNTIYFGEGSWLTVV.

The chain carries TRBV5-1 and TRBJ2-1; a possible D gene is TRBD2 (5 bases). The CDR3 length is 13 residues. CDR1 is SGHRS and CDR2 is YFSETQ in the germline V gene. V was shortened by 0 bases and J by 5 bases, with 6 bases between the two germline ends. The CDR3 region is CASSLEADNEQFF. The CDR3 region has the DNA TGCGCCAGCAGCTTGGAAGCGGACAATGAGCAGTTCTTC.

This sequence joins TRBV28 and TRBJ1-5, with TRBD1 matching over 7 bases. This CDR3 is built from 20 residues. The germline V gene encodes CDR1 MDHEN and CDR2 SYDVKM. V shed 3 bases and J 1 base; nucleotides not matched to a gene: 18. CDR3 sequence reads: CASSFWYFGTEKASNQPQHF. The CDR3 nucleotides are TGTGCCAGCAGTTTTTGGTATTTCGGGACAGAAAAGGCCAGCAATCAGCCCCAGCATTTT.

This sequence joins TRBV28 and TRBJ1-1, with D perhaps TRBD1 (6 bases). Germline V gene data show CDR1 as MDHEN and CDR2 as SYDVKM. The CDR3 is made up of 13 amino acids. Trimming removed 6 bases at V and 5 bases at J, with 13 bases between. The CDR3 DNA is TGTGCCAGCAGCAGGACAGCGACAACTGAAGCTTTCTTT. It yields the protein CASSRTATTEAFF.

The rearrangement uses TRBV18 and TRBJ2-7; a weak D match, TRBD1 (6 bases). Trimming cost V 5 bases and J 3 bases, with 11 bases left between them. Germline V gene data show CDR1 as KGHSH and CDR2 as LQKENI. This CDR3 is 13 amino acids long. CDR3 DNA sequence: TGTGCCAGCTCAACCCAGGACAGCTACGAGCAGTACTTC. Residues: CASSTQDSYEQYF.

J is TRBJ2-7 and V is TRBV15, with 11 nucleotides matching TRBD2. Germline CDR1 and CDR2: LNHNV and YYDKDF (reference sequence). Trimming cost V 6 bases and J 5 bases; bases outside gene matches: 6. This CDR3 has 14 amino acids. In nucleotides, the CDR3 is TGTGCCACCAGAACTAGCGGGAGCGTCCACGAGCAGTACTTC. The encoded protein is CATRTSGSVHEQYF.

The chain combines TRBV4-3 with TRBJ2-7, with 9 bases fitting TRBD1. CDR3 length: 16 residues. V lost 0 bases to trimming and J lost 3 bases; unmatched junction nucleotides: 6. The V gene's germline CDR1 is LGHNA and CDR2 YSLEER. The CDR3 region has the DNA TGCGCCAGCAGCCAAGACCCCGGGACAGGGATCTACGAGCAGTACTTC. Its translation is CASSQDPGTGIYEQYF.

This clone came up once. This sequence joins TRBV7-9 and TRBJ1-3; the D gene is possibly TRBD1 (6 bases). The V gene's germline CDR1 is SEHNR and CDR2 FQNEAQ (reference sequence). The CDR3 is 15 residues long. V was shortened by 7 bases and J by 1 base, with 14 bases between the two germline ends. The CDR3 loop is CASILITGSGNTIYF. The CDR3 nucleotides read TGTGCCAGCATCCTCATCACAGGGTCTGGAAACACCATATATTTT.

The chain carries TRBV11-2 and TRBJ1-1, with D uncertain. Germline CDR1 reads SGHAT; CDR2 reads FQNNGV. The V gene lost 7 bases and the J gene lost 2 bases, with 14 bases spanning the gap. This CDR3 region has 14 residues. CDR3 coding DNA: TGTGCCAGCACCCTATTGGTATCAAACACTGAAGCTTTCTTT. Translating gives CASTLLVSNTEAFF.

V and J are TRBV7-9 and TRBJ1-2; no clear D. CDR3 length: 14 residues. Germline V CDR1 and CDR2: SEHNR, FQNEAQ (reference sequence). Between the trimmed V and J ends, which lost 2 bases and 3 bases, there was a span of 10 bases. The CDR3 coding sequence is TGTGCCAGCAGCTTATTAAGTTCGGACTATGGCTACACCTTC. Translating gives CASSLLSSDYGYTF.

The chain couples TRBV6-5 to TRBJ2-3, with 8 bases that match TRBD2. J gave up 0 bases and V 6 bases, and 5 bases lay outside the gene matches. The CDR3 covers 15 residues. CDR1 and CDR2 from the germline V gene are MNHEY and SVGAGI. The DNA of the CDR3 is TGTGCCAGCAGGCGGGTAGCGGGAAGCACAGATACGCAGTATTTT. Protein sequence: CASRRVAGSTDTQYF.

The gene calls are TRBV7-2 and TRBJ2-7, with D possibly being TRBD1 (6 bases). CDR1 is SGHTA and CDR2 is FQGNSA in the germline V gene. V shed 5 bases and J shed 5 bases, with 13 bases lying between them. This CDR3 spans 13 amino acids. The CDR3 DNA is TGTGCCAGCAGCCTTAACAGGGTCCACGAGCAGTACTTC. Protein sequence: CASSLNRVHEQYF.

The V call is TRBV6-4, the J call TRBJ2-1, with TRBD2 matching 9 bases. Trimming at V came to 2 bases and at J to 0 bases, leaving 14 bases not matched to a gene. Germline CDR1 reads MRHNA; CDR2 reads SNTAGT. The CDR3 extends over 20 amino acids. The CDR3 sequence: CASSDGGLAGYGSSYNEQFF. CDR3 nucleotides: TGTGCCAGCAGTGACGGTGGCCTAGCGGGATACGGAAGCTCCTACAATGAGCAGTTCTTC.

The J gene is TRBJ2-2, the V gene TRBV6-1; a weak D match, TRBD1 (5 bases). Germline V gene data show CDR1 as MNHNS and CDR2 as SASEGT. Deletions cut 0 bases from V and 1 base from J, with 15 bases between. This CDR3 region has 18 residues. CDR3 amino acids: CASSEAKGATVNTGELFF. The CDR3 nucleotides read TGTGCCAGCAGTGAAGCAAAAGGGGCGACGGTGAACACCGGGGAGCTGTTTTTT.

The CDR3 sequence is CASRSTGEGYGYTF. DNA for the CDR3: TGTGCCAGCAGATCGACGGGGGAGGGCTATGGCTACACCTTC. The genes are TRBV7-9 and TRBJ1-2; maybe TRBD1 (5 bases). Trimming removed 6 bases at V and 4 bases at J, with 15 bases between. The germline V gene has CDR1 SEHNR and CDR2 FQNEAQ (reference sequence). This CDR3 is built from 14 residues. The full variable domain, completed using reference TRBV7-9 and TRBJ1-2, is DTGVSQNPRHKITKRGQNVTFRCDPISEHNRLYWYRQTLGQGPEFLTYFQNEAQLEKSRLLSDRFSAERPKGSFSTLEIQRTEQGDSAMYLCASRSTGEGYGYTFGSGTRLTVV.

This clone occurred a few times. The rearrangement links TRBV4-2 to TRBJ2-1, with TRBD2 identical over 9 bases. CDR1 is LGHNA, CDR2 YNFKEQ, per germline. Trimming at V came to 1 base and at J to 6 bases, leaving 4 bases not matched to a gene. The CDR3 consists of 15 residues. For the CDR3, the DNA is TGTGCCAGCAGCCAAGGACTAGCGGATCTCAATGAGCAGTTCTTC. Protein product: CASSQGLADLNEQFF.